Listed below are T cell receptor beta chains from one sample, sequenced in a study of shared clonotypes between healthy human individuals. Assay used: immunoSEQ multiplex PCR; TCRdb lists only in-frame clones, some missing. The sample has about 510,000 clones, more than 65% seen once; the top ten hold 10% to 15%. The specimen was PBMCs. The receptors were sampled from a woman in her 40s in good health. Some clones in this sample may be carry-over from other donors' samples. The CDR3 runs from the conserved cysteine through the conserved F or W. Fields, in order: V gene, D gene, clone size, J gene, CDR3 protein, CDR3 DNA. The D gene is left open where the match is weak. Some rows mark clone size as missing; the rest say once, few, many or name a class of expanded clone.

TRBV7-9,NA,NA,TRBJ1-1,CASSLVQGTEAFF,TGTGCCAGCAGCTTAGTACAGGGCACTGAAGCTTTCTTT
TRBV5-4,NA,NA,TRBJ2-1,CASSLISGQSNEQFF,TGTGCCAGCAGCTTGATCAGTGGTCAGTCTAATGAGCAGTTCTTC
TRBV7-9,NA,few,TRBJ2-7,CASSLSRGPYEQYF,TGTGCCAGCAGCTTATCAAGGGGACCCTACGAGCAGTACTTC
TRBV9,NA,NA,TRBJ2-1,CASSVEGAYNEQFF,TGTGCCAGCAGCGTAGAGGGCGCCTACAATGAGCAGTTCTTC
TRBV27,NA,NA,TRBJ2-7,CASSSTGPQGEQYF,TGTGCCAGCAGTTCGACCGGGCCCCAGGGGGAGCAGTACTTC
TRBV20-1,NA,NA,TRBJ2-3,CSAGGADTQYF,TGCAGTGCAGGAGGGGCGGATACGCAGTATTTT
TRBV6-6,NA,NA,TRBJ1-2,CASSSPNYGYTF,TGTGCCAGCAGCTCACCTAACTATGGCTACACCTTC
TRBV4-2,NA,NA,TRBJ2-3,CASSHRGGTTDTQYF,TGTGCCAGCAGCCATCGAGGCGGAACCACAGATACGCAGTATTTT
TRBV4-1,NA,NA,TRBJ2-1,CASSQERGGLSYNEQFF,TGCGCCAGCAGCCAAGAGAGGGGAGGCCTCTCCTACAATGAGCAGTTCTTC
TRBV19,NA,NA,TRBJ1-5,CATRGEYSNQPQHF,TGTGCCACCCGGGGGGAGTATAGCAATCAGCCCCAGCATTTT
TRBV5-4,TRBD2,medium-sized,TRBJ2-3,CASSSGLAGGRDTQYF,TGTGCCAGCAGCTCGGGACTAGCGGGAGGGAGGGATACGCAGTATTTT
TRBV18,NA,many,TRBJ2-7,CASSSAKEQYF,TGTGCCAGCTCATCTGCTAAGGAGCAGTACTTC
TRBV28,NA,NA,TRBJ2-6,CASNPGSGANVLTF,TGTGCCAGCAATCCGGGCTCTGGGGCCAACGTCCTGACTTTC
TRBV5-4,TRBD1,NA,TRBJ2-2,CASSPDRGSTGELFF,TGTGCCAGCAGCCCGGACAGGGGATCCACCGGGGAGCTGTTTTTT
TRBV28,TRBD1,NA,TRBJ2-1,CASSSPPLRGLSYNEQFF,TGTGCCAGCAGTTCCCCTCCTCTCAGGGGGCTCTCCTACAATGAGCAGTTCTTC
TRBV9,NA,NA,TRBJ1-4,CASSYGGEKLFF,TGTGCCAGCAGTTATGGGGGGGAAAAACTGTTTTTT
TRBV5-1,NA,NA,TRBJ1-3,CASSLAVGSSGNTIYF,TGCGCCAGCAGCTTGGCCGTCGGTAGCTCTGGAAACACCATATATTTT
TRBV7-2,NA,few,TRBJ2-7,CASSAAGTPTYEQYF,TGTGCCAGCAGCGCAGCCGGGACACCAACCTACGAGCAGTACTTC
TRBV29-1,NA,NA,TRBJ1-2,CSVDRVGGYTF,TGCAGCGTTGACAGGGTGGGCGGCTACACCTTC
TRBV6-6,NA,NA,TRBJ1-5,CASSYRDNQPQHF,TGTGCCAGCAGTTACAGGGACAATCAGCCCCAGCATTTT
TRBV2,NA,NA,TRBJ1-2,CASRAGADGYTF,TGTGCCAGCCGGGCAGGGGCGGATGGCTACACCTTC
TRBV5-1,TRBD1,NA,TRBJ2-4,CASSLGRGQFDIQYF,TGCGCCAGCAGCTTGGGCCGGGGACAGTTTGACATTCAGTACTTC
TRBV7-9,NA,NA,TRBJ1-1,CASTPSRSEAFF,TGTGCCAGCACGCCGAGTCGCTCTGAAGCTTTCTTT
TRBV6-4,NA,many,TRBJ2-2,CASSDSRDTGELFF,TGTGCCAGCAGTGACTCGAGAGACACCGGGGAGCTGTTTTTT
TRBV28,NA,NA,TRBJ2-2,CASSRDISTTGELFF,TGTGCCAGCAGCCGGGACATATCGACCACCGGGGAGCTGTTTTTT
TRBV7-6,NA,NA,TRBJ1-2,CASSSMTQFMSKGYGYTF,TGTGCCAGCAGCTCAATGACACAGTTTATGTCTAAGGGTTATGGCTACACCTTC
TRBV18,TRBD1,NA,TRBJ2-1,CASSQGQGTYNEQFF,TGTGCCAGCTCACAGGGACAGGGTACCTACAATGAGCAGTTCTTC
TRBV30,TRBD1,NA,TRBJ2-7,CAWSVWDRTYEQYF,TGTGCCTGGAGTGTTTGGGACAGAACCTACGAGCAGTACTTC
TRBV28,NA,NA,TRBJ2-3,CASSSRTVPDTQYF,TGTGCCAGCAGTTCCCGGACAGTTCCAGATACGCAGTATTTT
TRBV18,TRBD2,NA,TRBJ2-1,CASSPSSGGEQFF,TGTGCCAGCTCACCATCTAGCGGGGGTGAGCAGTTCTTC
TRBV5-1,NA,NA,TRBJ2-1,CASSLAPGQRNEQFF,TGCGCCAGCAGCTTGGCCCCGGGACAACGCAATGAGCAGTTCTTC
TRBV30,NA,many,TRBJ2-7,CAFGGFEQYF,TGTGCCTTTGGGGGGTTCGAGCAGTACTTC
TRBV27,NA,NA,TRBJ2-3,CASKSGGSTDTQYF,TGTGCCAGCAAGTCAGGGGGGAGCACAGATACGCAGTATTTT